This is a list of T cell receptor beta chains from one sample in a study of blood T cell repertoires in COVID-19. Repertoires were generated with immunoSEQ multiplex PCR, while TCRdb's copy carries only in-frame clones and drops some. Seen here are 150,000 to 200,000 clones, roughly four fifths observed once, and the top ten hold approximately 10%. Input material: peripheral blood. The origin of the receptors is a human donor in a cohort sampled during active COVID-19. CDR3s include the opening cysteine and the closing phenylalanine or tryptophan.

>TRBV30
CAWRTAGGASNEQFF
>TRBV2
CASRVTGKPQHF
>TRBV2
CASSDMREHTGELFF
>TRBV25-1
CASSDRNRGWGETQYF
>TRBV7-2
CASSATGSGKTQYF
>TRBV20-1
CSALRGQAVPF
>TRBV9
CASSVGAGGGEQFF
>TRBV27
CASSFSRLGGELFF
>TRBV6-6
CASSYSGTAQPQHF
>TRBV19
CASSPAYNEQFF
>TRBV7-2
CASSPQGLAGGQETQYF
>TRBV4-1
CASSQGLAENYEQYF
>TRBV16
CASSQSLGQGSNQPQHF
>TRBV10-1
CASSEYHPGQGLHEQYF
>TRBV7-2
CASSPEGLVVTGELFF
>TRBV7-9
CASSGDSYEQYF
>TRBV18
CASSPQGRSYEQYF
>TRBV5-1
CATFGGGDGDTQYF
>TRBV30
CAWKFVVGTEAFF
>TRBV9
CASSGGTGYEQYF
>TRBV11-1
CASSLRQGENGYTF
>TRBV6-5
CASSYSGGEGGYTF
>TRBV3-1/TRBV3-2
CASSRGTGVSEAFF
>TRBV30
CAWYTTDTQYF
>TRBV19
CASRKGENSNQPQHF
>TRBV5-4
CASTQDRAPYNEQFF
>TRBV9
CASSVLAGASTDTQYF
>TRBV3-1/TRBV3-2
CASSLRQVSGYTF
>TRBV28
CASSRGYGPYEQYF
>TRBV24-1
CATSEPTGYEQYF
>TRBV7-2
CASSLGAGEYGYTF
>TRBV3-1/TRBV3-2
CASSQGAQNIQYF
>TRBV6-4
CASTSGQGDNEQFF
>TRBV7-9
CASSLGGQGWQPQHF
>TRBV7-8
CASSTGGGETQYF
>TRBV30
CAWRGGTGNTEAFF
>TRBV5-1
CASNNSSNYGYTF
>TRBV27
CASRQQGYSGNTIYF
>TRBV24-1
CATSPTDREETQYF
>TRBV4-1
CASSQAGTGISSYEQYF
>TRBV7-2
CASSPFGDFRGTEAFF
>TRBV7-2
CASSLAGQGGYEQYF
>TRBV30
CAWRSRGGNQPQHF
>TRBV19
CASSIDLPLGPSYGYTF
>TRBV7-6
CASSFSYRDRYNEQFF
>TRBV28
CASRRSSYEQYF
>TRBV19
CASSIVSYNSPLHF
>TRBV6-5
CASSYSSGTGSYEQYF
>TRBV27
CASSLRDRLSSYNEQFF
>TRBV14
CASSVLGSTGELFF
>TRBV27
CASSSRQGHSNQPQHF
>TRBV11-2
CASSFPGGEQFF
>TRBV30
CAWSVLAGAGELFF
>TRBV27
CASSLYHPRNNSPLHF
>TRBV28
CASSSRQKNQPQHF
>TRBV7-3
CASSLLGGQETQYF
>TRBV19
CASSIRGGVGSYNEQFF
>TRBV5-4
CASSFDRPRGYTF
>TRBV6-1
CASSDQLSGQGNTEAFF